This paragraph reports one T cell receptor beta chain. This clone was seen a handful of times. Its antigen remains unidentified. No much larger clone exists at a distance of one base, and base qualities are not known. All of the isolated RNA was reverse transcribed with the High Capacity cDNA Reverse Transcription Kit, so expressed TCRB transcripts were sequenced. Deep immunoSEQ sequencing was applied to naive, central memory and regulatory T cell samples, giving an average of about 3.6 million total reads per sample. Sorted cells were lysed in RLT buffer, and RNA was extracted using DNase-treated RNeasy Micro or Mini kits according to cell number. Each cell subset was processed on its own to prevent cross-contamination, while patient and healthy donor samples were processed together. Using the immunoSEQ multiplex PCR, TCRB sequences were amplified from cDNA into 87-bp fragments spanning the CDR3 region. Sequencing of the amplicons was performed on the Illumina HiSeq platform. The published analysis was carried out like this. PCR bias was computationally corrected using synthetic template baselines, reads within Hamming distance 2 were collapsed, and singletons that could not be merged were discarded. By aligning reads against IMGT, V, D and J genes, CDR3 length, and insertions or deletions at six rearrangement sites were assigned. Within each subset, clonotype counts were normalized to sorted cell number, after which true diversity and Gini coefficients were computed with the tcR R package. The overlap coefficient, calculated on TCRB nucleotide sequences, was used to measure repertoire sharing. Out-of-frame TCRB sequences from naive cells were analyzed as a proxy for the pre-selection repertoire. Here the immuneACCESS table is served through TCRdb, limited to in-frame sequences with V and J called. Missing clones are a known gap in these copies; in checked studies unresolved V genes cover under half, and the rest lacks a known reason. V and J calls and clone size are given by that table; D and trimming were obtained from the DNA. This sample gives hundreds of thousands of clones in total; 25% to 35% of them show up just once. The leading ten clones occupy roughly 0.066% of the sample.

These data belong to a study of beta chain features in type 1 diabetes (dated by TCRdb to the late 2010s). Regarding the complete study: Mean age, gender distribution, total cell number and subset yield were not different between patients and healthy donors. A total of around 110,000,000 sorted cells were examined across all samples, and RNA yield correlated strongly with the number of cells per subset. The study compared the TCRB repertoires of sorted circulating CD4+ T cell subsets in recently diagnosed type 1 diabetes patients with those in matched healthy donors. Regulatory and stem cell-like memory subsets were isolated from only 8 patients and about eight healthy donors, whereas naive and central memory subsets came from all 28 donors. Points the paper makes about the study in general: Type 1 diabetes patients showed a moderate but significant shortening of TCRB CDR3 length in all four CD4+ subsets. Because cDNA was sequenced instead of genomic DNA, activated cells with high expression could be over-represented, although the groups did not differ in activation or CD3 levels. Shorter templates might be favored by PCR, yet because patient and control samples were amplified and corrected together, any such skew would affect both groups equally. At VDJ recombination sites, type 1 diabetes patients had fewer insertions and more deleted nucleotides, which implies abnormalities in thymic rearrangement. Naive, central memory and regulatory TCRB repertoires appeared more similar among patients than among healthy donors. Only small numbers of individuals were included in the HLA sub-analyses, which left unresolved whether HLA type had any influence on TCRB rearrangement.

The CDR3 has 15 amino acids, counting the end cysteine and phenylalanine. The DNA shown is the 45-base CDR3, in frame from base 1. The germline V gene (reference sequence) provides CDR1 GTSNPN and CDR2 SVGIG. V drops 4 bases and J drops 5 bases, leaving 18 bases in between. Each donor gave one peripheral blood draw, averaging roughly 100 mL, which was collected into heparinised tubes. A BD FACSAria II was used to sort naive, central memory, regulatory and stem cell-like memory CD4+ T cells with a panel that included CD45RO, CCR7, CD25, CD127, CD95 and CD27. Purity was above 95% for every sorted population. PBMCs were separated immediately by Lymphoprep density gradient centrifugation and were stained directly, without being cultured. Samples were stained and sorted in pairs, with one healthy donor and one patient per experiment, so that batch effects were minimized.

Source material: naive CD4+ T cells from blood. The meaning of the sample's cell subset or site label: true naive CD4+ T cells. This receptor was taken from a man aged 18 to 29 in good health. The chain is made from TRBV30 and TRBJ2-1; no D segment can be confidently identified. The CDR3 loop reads CAWKPVWGLHNEQFF. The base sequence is TGTGCCTGGAAACCAGTTTGGGGTCTCCACAATGAGCAGTTCTTC.